The clone carrying this T cell receptor beta chain was detected a few times. The antigen remains unidentified. The sample originates from a study of shared clonotypes between healthy human individuals. Study-wide context: Used for every donor were three CD4 naive, three CD4 memory, two CD8 naive and one CD8 memory plate. Study-level findings and limits: Naive CD4 clonotype sharing across a handful of donors was 4% to 5.5%.

The CDR3 contains 13 residues. Germline values: CDR1 SNHLY, CDR2 FYNNEI. Trimming took 6 bases from V and 8 from J, leaving 14 bases between them. Into CD45RA+ naive and CD45RA-negative memory subsets, the CD4+ cells were split. Libraries were prepared by immunoSEQ multiplex PCR; TCRdb keeps only in-frame clonotypes and omits some of them. This table holds about 960,000 clones, over 60% found once. The sample taken for sequencing was memory CD4+ T cells sorted from blood. Subset given: CD45RA-negative fraction. V is TRBV2 and J is TRBJ2-1; a possible D gene is TRBD2 (6 bases). This clonotype was sampled from a young man in good health. This chain's CDR3 is CASRAGLGDEQFF. CDR3 bases: TGTGCCAGCAGGGCGGGGCTAGGGGATGAGCAGTTCTTC.